The next 14 T cell receptor beta chains were all read from a single sample in a study of shared clonotypes between healthy human individuals. Assay used: immunoSEQ multiplex PCR; TCRdb lists only in-frame clones, some missing. This sample carries under 2,000,000 clones, about 95% of them seen once, and the ten largest clones take 0.9% to 1.5%. The naive CD8 population came from CD45RO-negative cells selected for CCR7, without terminally differentiated effector memory CD45RA+ cells. Sequencing was done on a sample of naive CD8+ T cells sorted from blood. These receptors all come from a man aged 18 to 29 in good health.

The chain combines TRBV7-2 with TRBJ1-4, with TRBD1 matching over 8 bases. V lost 3 bases, J lost 2 bases, and 2 bases stayed unmatched. The germline gives CDR1 SGHTA, CDR2 FQGNSA. The CDR3 is 15 residues long. The CDR3, as DNA: TGTGCCAGCAGCTTCGGACAGGGCACTAATGAAAAACTGTTTTTT. Translated: CASSFGQGTNEKLFF.

CDR3 loop: CASSSGVFGYGYTF. CDR3 nucleotides: TGTGCCAGCAGCTCCGGGGTCTTTGGCTATGGCTACACCTTC. The chain carries TRBV5-4 and TRBJ1-2; no clear D gene. The length of the CDR3 is 14 residues. From germline, CDR1 is SGHNT and CDR2 YYREEE (reference sequence). With 3 bases removed from V and 4 bases from J, the gap between germline ends came to 13 bases.

The chain carries TRBV2 and TRBJ1-2, with a weak D call TRBD1 (6 bases). Trimming took off 1 base at V and 6 bases at J, with 15 bases between the two ends. The V gene's germline CDR1 is SNHLY and CDR2 FYNNEI. This CDR3 comprises 15 residues. In nucleotides, the CDR3 is TGTGCCAGCAGTGAAGGGTGGGCCAGGGGAGATGGCTACACCTTC. Translated: CASSEGWARGDGYTF.

The chain couples TRBV2 to TRBJ2-5; 8 bases match TRBD2. V was pared by 5 bases and J by 2 bases, with 16 bases of the junction left unmatched. Looked up from germline, CDR1 is SNHLY and CDR2 is FYNNEI. The CDR3 consists of 18 residues. The CDR3 here is CASSTSPRSGSVQETQYF. CDR3 sequence (DNA): TGTGCCAGCAGTACCTCCCCCCGAAGCGGGAGTGTACAAGAGACCCAGTACTTC.

Notes on this clone: The sample carries other DNA sequences with the same CDR3. V and J are TRBV4-3 and TRBJ2-7; the D gene is possibly TRBD2 (5 bases). This CDR3 contains 13 residues. V was trimmed by 0 bases and J by 6 bases, leaving 9 bases between them. Germline loops: CDR1 LGHNA, CDR2 YSLEER. CDR3 sequence (DNA): TGCGCCAGCAGCCAAGATAGAGGGTCCGAGCAGTACTTC. Translation gives CASSQDRGSEQYF.

The chain employs TRBV9 and TRBJ1-6; D gene unclear. Germline lookup yields CDR1 SGDLS and CDR2 YYNGEE. Between the trimmed V and J ends, which lost 4 bases and 12 bases, there was a span of 20 bases. The length of the CDR3 is 15 residues. The CDR3 DNA reads TGTGCCAGCAGCCCACGAAGTGCCGATTTAGGACCCCTCCACTTT. Its translation: CASSPRSADLGPLHF.

The V and J genes are TRBV2 and TRBJ2-3; D gene unclear. V gave up 10 bases and J gave up 2 bases, with 10 bases separating them. Germline loops: CDR1 SNHLY, CDR2 FYNNEI. The CDR3 is made up of 12 amino acids. This CDR3 reads CAISVPTDTQYF. The CDR3 region has the DNA TGTGCCATCTCTGTCCCCACAGATACGCAGTATTTT. The entire variable domain, with the rest obtained from reference TRBV2 and TRBJ2-3, is as follows: EPEVTQTPSHQVTQMGQEVILRCVPISNHLYFYWYRQILGQKVEFLVSFYNNEISEKSEIFDDQFSVERPDGSNFTLKIRSTKLEDSAMYFCAISVPTDTQYFGPGTRLTVL.

The chain couples TRBV9 to TRBJ2-1, with D maybe TRBD2 (6 bases). The V and J ends lost 4 bases and 8 bases respectively, with 7 bases between them. Germline V gene lookup returns CDR1 SGDLS and CDR2 YYNGEE. The CDR3 contains 11 residues. Here the CDR3 DNA reads TGTGCCAGCAGCATAGCGGATGAGCAGTTCTTC. It is translated as CASSIADEQFF. Filled out from reference TRBV9 and TRBJ2-1, the complete variable domain reads DSGVTQTPKHLITATGQRVTLRCSPRSGDLSVYWYQQSLDQGLQFLIQYYNGEERAKGNILERFSAQQFPDLHSELNLSSLELGDSALYFCASSIADEQFFGPGTRLTVL.

Written as DNA, the CDR3 is TGTGCCAGCAGCGGGCCCGGATCAACTAATGAAAAACTGTTTTTT. Amino acid sequence: CASSGPGSTNEKLFF. This chain joins TRBV13 and TRBJ1-4, with D unclear. Germline lookup yields CDR1 PRHDT and CDR2 FYEKMQ (reference sequence). The CDR3 runs to 15 residues. V lost 5 bases to trimming and J lost 0 bases, with 10 bases between them. Combining the CDR3 with reference TRBV13 and TRBJ1-4 gives the whole variable domain AAGVIQSPRHLIKEKRETATLKCYPIPRHDTVYWYQQGPGQDPQFLISFYEKMQSDKGSIPDRFSAQQFSDYHSELNMSSLELGDSALYFCASSGPGSTNEKLFFGSGTQLSVL.

The genes are TRBV7-9 and TRBJ1-3; TRBD1 matches 8 bases. This CDR3 comprises 17 residues. With 4 bases clipped from V and 3 bases from J, the junction kept 11 bases outside the gene matches. Germline CDR1 reads SEHNR; CDR2 reads FQNEAQ (reference sequence). CDR3 coding DNA: TGTGCCAGCAGCTCAATCGGACAGGGCCTTTTTGGAAACACCATATATTTT. It codes for CASSSIGQGLFGNTIYF. The entire variable domain, with the rest obtained from reference TRBV7-9 and TRBJ1-3, is as follows: DTGVSQNPRHKITKRGQNVTFRCDPISEHNRLYWYRQTLGQGPEFLTYFQNEAQLEKSRLLSDRFSAERPKGSFSTLEIQRTEQGDSAMYLCASSSIGQGLFGNTIYFGEGSWLTVV.

The J gene is TRBJ2-5, the V gene TRBV11-2; possible D gene TRBD1, 5 bases. Per germline, CDR1 SGHAT and CDR2 FQNNGV. The CDR3 covers 16 residues. Trimming pared 6 bases from V and 0 bases from J, leaving 17 bases between. CDR3 in amino acids: CASRTLGAAYQETQYF. DNA of the CDR3: TGTGCCAGCAGGACTTTAGGGGCCGCGTACCAAGAGACCCAGTACTTC.

The gene calls are TRBV5-1 and TRBJ1-1; 8 bases agree with TRBD1. With 2 bases clipped from V and 5 bases from J, the junction kept 5 bases outside the gene matches. Germline V lookup: CDR1 SGHRS, CDR2 YFSETQ. The CDR3 contains 14 residues. CDR3 residues: CASSFGQGLTEAFF. The CDR3 DNA is TGCGCCAGCAGCTTCGGACAGGGCCTTACTGAAGCTTTCTTT.

V and J are TRBV5-1 and TRBJ2-1, with 7 bases matching TRBD2. The V gene end was trimmed by 2 bases and the J gene end by 6 bases; junction bases not matched to a gene: 8. Germline-derived CDR1 and CDR2 are SGHRS and YFSETQ. The CDR3 loop spans 15 amino acids. CDR3 DNA sequence: TGCGCCAGCAGCTTCGGCGGGGGTGGAGGCAATGAGCAGTTCTTC. Its translation is CASSFGGGGGNEQFF.

V is TRBV1 and J is TRBJ2-1; TRBD2, the table's D call, lacks a check against the DNA. TRBV1 is a pseudogene. The CDR3 spans 15 residues. The CDR3 DNA follows: TGCACCAGCAGCCGCGAGCGGGGGCCCCAGTTCGGGCAGTTCTTC. This codes for CTSSRERGPQFGQFF.